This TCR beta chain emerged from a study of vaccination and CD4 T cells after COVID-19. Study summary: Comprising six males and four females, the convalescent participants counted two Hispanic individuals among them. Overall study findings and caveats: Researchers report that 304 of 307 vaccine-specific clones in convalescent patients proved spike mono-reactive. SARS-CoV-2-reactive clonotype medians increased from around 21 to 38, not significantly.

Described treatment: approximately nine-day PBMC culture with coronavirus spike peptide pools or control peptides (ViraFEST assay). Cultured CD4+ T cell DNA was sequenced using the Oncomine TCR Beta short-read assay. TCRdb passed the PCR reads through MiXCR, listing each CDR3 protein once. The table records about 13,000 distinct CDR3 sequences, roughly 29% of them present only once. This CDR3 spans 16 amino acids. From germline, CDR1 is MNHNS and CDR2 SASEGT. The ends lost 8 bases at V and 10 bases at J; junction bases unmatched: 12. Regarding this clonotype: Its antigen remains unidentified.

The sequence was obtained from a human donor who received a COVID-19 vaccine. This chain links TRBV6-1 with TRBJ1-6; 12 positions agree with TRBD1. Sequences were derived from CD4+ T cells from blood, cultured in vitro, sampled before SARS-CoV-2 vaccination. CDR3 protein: CASSTQSGTGGSPLHF. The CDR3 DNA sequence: TGTGCCAGCTCAACCCAATCCGGGACAGGGGGCTCACCCCTCCACTTT.